These 25 T cell receptor beta chains originate from one sample sequenced in a study of T cells after posttransplantation cyclophosphamide. Controls had myeloablative marrow grafts with methotrexate and calcineurin inhibitor, sampled at 1 year. Profiling relied on immunoSEQ multiplex PCR, and the TCRdb table lists in-frame clones only, not all of them. The data contain roughly 21,000 clones, 80% to 90% of them seen just once; the ten biggest clones take up approximately 2.3%. The specimen was PBMCs, collected around 350 days after allogeneic stem cell transplant with calcineurin inhibitor and methotrexate. The origin of the receptors is a female patient younger than 45 who received an allogeneic stem cell transplant from an unrelated donor, was CMV-positive, and had acute and chronic GVHD. Part of the T cells may come from the graft donor.

The chain employs TRBV6-1 and TRBJ1-5, with 7 bases that match TRBD1. The CDR3 has 14 residues. Germline CDR1 is MNHNS and CDR2 is SASEGT. With V trimmed by 4 bases and J by 4 bases, 4 bases remained unmatched. As DNA, the CDR3 is TGTGCCAGCAGTGCACGACAGGGAAATCAGCCCCAGCATTTT. It encodes CASSARQGNQPQHF.

This chain connects TRBV6-5 to TRBJ2-3; D is possibly TRBD1 (6 bases). The CDR3 has 16 amino acids. The V end was cut by 0 bases, the J end by 6 bases, with 16 bases between. Germline V lookup: CDR1 MNHEY, CDR2 SVGAGI. The CDR3 spells CASSYSSMGAFDTQYF. The DNA for the CDR3 is TGTGCCAGCAGTTACTCATCGATGGGGGCATTTGATACGCAGTATTTT.

This clone appeared once. V and J are TRBV4-3 and TRBJ2-7, with a tentative D call TRBD1 (6 bases). Germline-derived CDR1 and CDR2 are LGHNA and YSLEER. The V end lost 4 bases, the J end lost 5 bases, and 15 bases lay between the germline ends. The length of the CDR3 is 14 residues. DNA for the CDR3: TGCGCCAGCAGCCGAGGCACAGGGTCCAACGAGCAGTACTTC. It translates to CASSRGTGSNEQYF.

Of note for this clone: No DNA is shown, since the ends of the CDR3 on it are uncertain; the CDR3 is the one TCRdb lists. This CDR3 reads CASNFGAGTATDTQYF. V usage is TRBV5-4 and J usage is TRBJ2-3; TRBD1, the table's D call, lacks a check against the DNA. The CDR3 is 16 amino acids long, termini counted. Per germline, CDR1 SGHNT and CDR2 YYREEE (reference sequence).

The CDR3 loop reads CASSLSGTGPGGTQYF. The CDR3 coding sequence is TGTGCCAGCAGTTTATCAGGGACAGGGCCCGGGGGGACCCAGTACTTC. This chain links TRBV28 with TRBJ2-5; TRBD1 matches at 9 bases. This CDR3 comprises 16 residues. CDR1 and CDR2 from the germline V gene are MDHEN and SYDVKM. Unmatched junction bases numbered 10, after V lost 1 base and J lost 7 bases. Complete variable domain (other parts from reference TRBV28 and TRBJ2-5): DVKVTQSSRYLVKRTGEKVFLECVQDMDHENMFWYRQDPGLGLRLIYFSYDVKMKEKGDIPEGYSVSREKKERFSLILESASTNQTSMYLCASSLSGTGPGGTQYFGPGTRLLVL.

This clone was seen only once. V usage is TRBV5-1 and J usage is TRBJ2-2; D is unclear. With 2 bases removed from V and 1 base from J, the gap between germline ends came to 6 bases. CDR3 length: 14 amino acids. Germline CDR1 reads SGHRS; CDR2 reads YFSETQ. The CDR3 nucleotides are TGCGCCAGCAGCTTTGCAGGGAACACCGGGGAGCTGTTTTTT. Translation: CASSFAGNTGELFF.

This chain joins TRBV7-9 and TRBJ2-5; D is possibly TRBD1 (6 bases). Looked up from germline, CDR1 is SEHNR and CDR2 is FQNEAQ (reference sequence). V lost 6 bases and J 4 bases, leaving 18 bases between the germline ends. The CDR3 has 15 amino acids. The CDR3 is CASSSRTAPGETQYF. The CDR3 coding sequence is TGTGCCAGCAGTTCCCGGACAGCACCGGGAGAGACCCAGTACTTC.

This chain links TRBV7-2 with TRBJ2-2; 8 nucleotides match TRBD2. The junction had 9 bases not matched to a gene; V was cut back by 5 bases and J by 4 bases. There are 16 residues in the CDR3. Germline assignment: CDR1 SGHTA and CDR2 FQGNSA. The CDR3 nucleotides are TGTGCCAGCAGCCCAGGCGGGGCGGGAGGCACCGGGGAGCTGTTTTTT. Amino acid sequence: CASSPGGAGGTGELFF.

The chain links TRBV5-1 to TRBJ2-3, with TRBD2 matching over 11 bases. V gave up 0 bases and J gave up 7 bases; unmatched junction bases: 4. The CDR3 is 15 amino acids. Germline V gives CDR1 SGHRS, CDR2 YFSETQ. CDR3 bases: TGCGCCAGCAGCTTGGATCTAGCGGGGGGTCATACGCAGTATTTT. The encoded protein is CASSLDLAGGHTQYF. The full variable domain, its missing parts supplied by reference TRBV5-1 and TRBJ2-3, is KAGVTQTPRYLIKTRGQQVTLSCSPISGHRSVSWYQQTPGQGLQFLFEYFSETQRNKGNFPGRFSGRQFSNSRSEMNVSTLELGDSALYLCASSLDLAGGHTQYFGPGTRLTVL.

The gene calls are TRBV6-5 and TRBJ2-7; a possible D gene is TRBD2 (5 bases). The germline CDR1 and CDR2 sequences are MNHEY and SVGAGI. V dropped 6 bases and J dropped 12 bases, with 18 bases sitting between them. The CDR3 runs 12 residues. The CDR3 DNA sequence: TGTGCCAGCAGCCGGACCGGTAGCGAGGCGTACTTC. This gives the protein CASSRTGSEAYF.

The chain uses TRBV5-1 and TRBJ2-7; D remains ambiguous. In germline, CDR1 is SGHRS, CDR2 YFSETQ. Trimming stripped 4 bases from V and 0 bases from J, with 11 bases between. This CDR3 has 14 residues. The CDR3: CASSPAGFSYEQYF. The CDR3 DNA sequence: TGCGCCAGCAGCCCCGCCGGGTTCTCCTACGAGCAGTACTTC.

This sequence joins TRBV5-1 and TRBJ2-1; TRBD1 is a possible D gene (6 bases). This CDR3 is 16 amino acids long. In germline, CDR1 is SGHRS, CDR2 YFSETQ. V gave up 0 bases and J gave up 7 bases, with 17 bases separating them. The CDR3 nucleotides are TGCGCCAGCAGCTTGGGGGACACCCACCCCCCGAATGAGCAGTTCTTC. This encodes CASSLGDTHPPNEQFF.

J is TRBJ1-1 and V is TRBV18; a possible D gene is TRBD1 (6 bases). Deletions cut 9 bases from V and 8 bases from J, with 16 bases between. The CDR3 extends over 12 amino acids. The germline V gene has CDR1 KGHSH and CDR2 LQKENI. CDR3 in amino acids: CASFDTGREAFF. The CDR3 DNA reads TGTGCCAGTTTTGATACAGGGCGAGAAGCTTTCTTT.

Here the CDR3 DNA reads TGTGCCAGCAGCCAAGGGACTAGCGGCGCCTACGAGCAGTACTTC. As protein: CASSQGTSGAYEQYF. This chain links TRBV11-1 with TRBJ2-7; the match to TRBD2 covers 11 bases. This CDR3 has 15 residues. J lost 2 bases, V lost 5 bases, and 5 bases had no gene match. Per the germline V gene, CDR1 is SGHAT and CDR2 is FQDESV (reference sequence).

As for this clone: Other DNA sequences in this sample translate to the same CDR3. The chain uses TRBV16 and TRBJ1-4; D possibly corresponds to TRBD1 (5 bases). The V end lost 4 bases, the J end lost 7 bases, and 16 bases lay between the germline ends. From germline, CDR1 is KGHSY and CDR2 FQNENV. This CDR3 region has 15 residues. As DNA, the CDR3 is TGTGCCAGCAGCCCCGGGGTCGGGGGAAGTGAAAAACTGTTTTTT. As protein: CASSPGVGGSEKLFF.

The rearrangement uses TRBV10-3 and TRBJ2-5, with TRBD2 as a possible D gene (5 bases). The CDR3 extends over 15 amino acids. The V gene's germline CDR1 is ENHRY and CDR2 SYGVKD. V lost 0 bases and J 4 bases, leaving 12 bases between the germline ends. The CDR3 loop reads CAISESRAPTETQYF. In DNA form, the CDR3 reads TGTGCCATCAGTGAGTCGCGGGCCCCGACAGAGACCCAGTACTTC.

The chain couples TRBV7-2 to TRBJ2-1, with 7 bases fitting TRBD2. The CDR3 is 16 amino acids. V gave up 4 bases and J gave up 7 bases; unmatched junction bases: 13. CDR1 SGHTA and CDR2 FQGNSA come from the germline V gene. The CDR3 loop is CASSSSTSVLRNEQFF. The CDR3 nucleotides read TGTGCCAGCAGCTCGAGCACTAGCGTCCTGAGGAATGAGCAGTTCTTC.

V is TRBV29-1 and J is TRBJ2-7; 8 bases are a match to TRBD1. CDR1 and CDR2 (germline): SQVTM, ANQGSEA. Trimming took 5 bases from V and 5 from J; bases not matched to a gene: 8. The CDR3 covers 13 residues. The CDR3, as DNA: TGCAGCGTTTTGACAGGGGAGAACAACGAGCAGTACTTC. Its protein is CSVLTGENNEQYF.

The V call is TRBV10-3, the J call TRBJ1-2; TRBD1 might be the D (5 bases). Germline assignment: CDR1 ENHRY and CDR2 SYGVKD. The CDR3 is made up of 12 amino acids. V lost 11 bases to trimming and J lost 3 bases, with 13 bases between them. The CDR3 DNA is TGTGCCGCCGCCGGGGGGGACTATGGCTACACCTTC. It translates to CAAAGGDYGYTF.

This CDR3 is CASSLPRLGPYGYTF. As DNA, the CDR3 is TGTGCCAGCAGTTTGCCGCGTCTAGGCCCCTATGGCTACACCTTC. V is TRBV28 and J is TRBJ1-2; no definite D call. Germline CDR1 is MDHEN and CDR2 is SYDVKM. With 3 bases removed from V and 4 bases from J, the gap between germline ends came to 15 bases. CDR3 length equals 15 residues.

The chain employs TRBV5-1 and TRBJ1-1; a possible D gene is TRBD1 (5 bases). With 0 bases removed from V and 8 bases from J, the gap between germline ends came to 20 bases. Germline V gives CDR1 SGHRS, CDR2 YFSETQ. The CDR3 has 16 amino acids. CDR3 DNA sequence: TGCGCCAGCAGCTTGGACCCATGGACGGCGGGGGTGGAAGCTTTCTTT. This gives the protein CASSLDPWTAGVEAFF.

V is TRBV14 and J is TRBJ1-2; 8 positions match TRBD1. Germline values: CDR1 SGHDN, CDR2 FVKESK. This CDR3 has 13 amino acids. V lost 6 bases, J lost 3 bases, and 3 bases stayed unmatched. The CDR3, as DNA: TGTGCCAGCAGTCCGACAGGGGACTATGGCTACACCTTC. Protein: CASSPTGDYGYTF.

The rearrangement joins TRBV7-8 to TRBJ2-2; TRBD2 might be the D (5 bases). The CDR3 is 14 residues long. Looked up from germline, CDR1 is SGHVS and CDR2 is FQNEAQ. V lost 6 bases and J 4 bases, leaving 12 bases between the germline ends. The DNA of the CDR3 is TGTGCCAGCAGTCCGGGGTCGGGCACCGGGGAGCTGTTTTTT. It translates to CASSPGSGTGELFF.

The V call is TRBV9, the J call TRBJ2-7; 7 bases agree with TRBD2. The germline V gene encodes CDR1 SGDLS and CDR2 YYNGEE. There are 14 residues in the CDR3. After removal of 2 bases from V and 0 bases from J, the junction contained 2 bases not matched to a gene. The CDR3 DNA is TGTGCCAGCAGCGTCGGCGGGAGCTCCTACGAGCAGTACTTC. Protein sequence: CASSVGGSSYEQYF.

In this sample, this clone turned up a few times. The chain links TRBV19 to TRBJ1-2; no firm D call. CDR1 is LNHDA, CDR2 SQIVND, per germline (reference sequence). This CDR3 contains 13 residues. V lost 3 bases, J lost 4 bases, and 9 bases lay in between. CDR3 in amino acids: CASSITLSYGYTF. In DNA form, the CDR3 reads TGTGCCAGTAGTATTACCCTATCCTATGGCTACACCTTC. Full variable domain (missing parts from reference TRBV19 and TRBJ1-2): DGGITQSPKYLFRKEGQNVTLSCEQNLNHDAMYWYRQDPGQGLRLIYYSQIVNDFQKGDIAEGYSVSREKKESFPLTVTSAQKNPTAFYLCASSITLSYGYTFGSGTRLTVV.